The next 26 T cell receptor beta chains were all read from a single sample in a study of vaccination effects on CD4 cells after COVID-19. Antigens for these TCRs are unknown. CD4+ T cells specific for antigen were expanded with viral peptide pools by the ViraFEST assay before sequencing. Culture proceeded for approximately 10 days, and CD4+ T cells were then isolated. Vaccinated participants had no history of SARS-CoV-2 infection and tested negative for nucleocapsid antibodies. The protocol was immunoSEQ multiplex PCR, while the TCRdb copy is restricted to in-frame clones and leaves out a portion. Of about 63,000 clones listed, roughly 76% were seen once; the top ten hold about 3.5%. Here the sequenced sample was CD4+ T cells from PBMCs cultured with HCoV-OC43 spike peptides, taken before COVID-19 vaccination. Sample subset: HCoV-OC43 spike overlapping peptide pool stimulation. The receptors shown here come from a human donor who received a COVID-19 vaccine.

V gene TRBV3-1 (or the pseudogene TRBV3-2) combines with J gene TRBJ1-2, with D possibly being TRBD1 (6 bases). The ends were cut back, 0 bases at V and 6 bases at J, with 11 bases in the middle. Germline V gene sequence: CDR1 LGHDT, CDR2 YNNKEL (reference sequence). The CDR3 contains 14 residues. The CDR3 sequence is CASSQDWGGNGYTF. The CDR3 region has the DNA TGTGCCAGCAGCCAAGACTGGGGGGGCAATGGCTACACCTTC.

The rearrangement uses TRBV19 and TRBJ1-2; 7 nucleotides line up with TRBD1. CDR3 length: 17 amino acids. The V segment lost 3 bases and the J segment 4 bases; nucleotides outside the gene matches: 14. Germline V gene lookup returns CDR1 LNHDA and CDR2 SQIVND (reference sequence). Here the CDR3 DNA reads TGTGCCAGTAGTATTTCACCTTCCGGGACAGAGCGCTATGGCTACACCTTC. Translating it yields CASSISPSGTERYGYTF.

V and J are TRBV12-3 or TRBV12-4 and TRBJ1-1; D remains unclear. This CDR3 contains 12 residues. The V end was cut by 6 bases, the J end by 3 bases, with 8 bases between. Here the CDR3 DNA reads TGTGCCAGCAGACGGACGTACACTGAAGCTTTCTTT. It translates to CASRRTYTEAFF.

This chain uses TRBV7-3 with TRBJ2-2; tentative D call: TRBD2 (7 bases). The germline V and J ends were trimmed by 5 bases and 6 bases, with 16 bases remaining between them. The CDR3 contains 15 residues. The germline gives CDR1 SGHTA, CDR2 FQGTGA. In nucleotides, the CDR3 is TGTGCCAGCAGCCCTCAGAGGGGGGGGTCCGGGGAGCTGTTTTTT. It yields the protein CASSPQRGGSGELFF.

The chain combines TRBV12-3 or TRBV12-4 with TRBJ2-5; 9 bases match TRBD2. V lost 8 bases, J lost 3 bases, and 4 bases stayed unmatched. The CDR3 covers 13 residues. The DNA of the CDR3 is TGTGCCAGCTCTAGCGGGGTTAAAGAGACCCAGTACTTC. This codes for CASSSGVKETQYF.

Only a few counts were recorded for this clone. The chain is built from TRBV2 and TRBJ2-5; tentatively, D is TRBD1 (6 bases). Germline CDR1 reads SNHLY; CDR2 reads FYNNEI. V was shortened by 9 bases and J by 7 bases, with 21 bases between the two germline ends. CDR3 length: 14 amino acids. The CDR3, as DNA: TGTGCCAGTCAGGGGACGGACTCGCTAGGGACCCAGTACTTC. Residues: CASQGTDSLGTQYF.

This clone was detected only a few times. This chain joins TRBV7-2 and TRBJ2-1; TRBD1 matches at 7 bases. Trimming cost V 2 bases and J 6 bases; bases outside gene matches: 7. The CDR3 has 15 residues. Per the germline V gene, CDR1 is SGHTA and CDR2 is FQGNSA. In DNA form, the CDR3 reads TGTGCCAGCAGCTTAATACAGGGGATCGGCAATGAGCAGTTCTTC. This codes for CASSLIQGIGNEQFF.

The rearrangement links TRBV10-2 to TRBJ2-5, with D hard to call. Germline V CDR1 and CDR2: WSHSY, SAAADI. V lost 7 bases to trimming and J lost 2 bases, with 5 bases between them. CDR3 length: 11 residues. The CDR3 sequence is CASTSQETQYF. In nucleotides, the CDR3 is TGCGCCAGCACGAGTCAAGAGACCCAGTACTTC.

V usage is TRBV6-5 and J usage is TRBJ2-3; tentative D call: TRBD2 (5 bases). V was shortened by 6 bases and J by 1 base, with 14 bases between the two germline ends. Germline-derived CDR1 and CDR2 are MNHEY and SVGAGI. The CDR3 has 15 residues. The CDR3 bases are TGTGCCAGCAGCGCTAGGGAGTTGGGCACAGATACGCAGTATTTT. It translates to CASSARELGTDTQYF.

V usage is TRBV6-5 and J usage is TRBJ1-1, with no clear D. The CDR3 contains 13 residues. V lost 10 bases, J lost 1 base, and 13 bases lay in between. CDR1 and CDR2 (germline): MNHEY, SVGAGI. The CDR3 coding sequence is TGTGCCATGGCGGGATCACCGAACACTGAAGCTTTCTTT. Translated, it gives CAMAGSPNTEAFF.

V is TRBV5-6 and J is TRBJ2-3; D not certain. Trimming left V 2 bases short and J 2 bases short, with 12 bases between. The germline V gene encodes CDR1 SGHDT and CDR2 YYEEEE. This CDR3 is built from 15 residues. CDR3 in amino acids: CASSFLRSFTDTQYF. Written as DNA, the CDR3 is TGTGCCAGCAGCTTCCTGAGGAGCTTCACAGATACGCAGTATTTT.

Details on this clone: Different DNA sequences within this sample yield the same CDR3. V is TRBV5-1 and J is TRBJ1-2; unclear D gene. V lost 0 bases and J lost 4, with 4 bases in between. Germline lookup yields CDR1 SGHRS and CDR2 YFSETQ. This CDR3 region has 12 residues. DNA for the CDR3: TGCGCCAGCAGCTTGGACAGCTATGGCTACACCTTC. Translation gives CASSLDSYGYTF.

This clone was picked up a small number of times. The chain carries TRBV7-3 and TRBJ2-2, with TRBD2 as a possible D gene (7 bases). Germline assignment: CDR1 SGHTA and CDR2 FQGTGA. This CDR3 contains 15 residues. V was cut by 7 bases and J by 6 bases, with 18 bases left in between. As DNA, the CDR3 is TGTGCCAGCACCGAGTCGGGGGGCGCTCCCGGGGAGCTGTTTTTT. Translation: CASTESGGAPGELFF.

The chain recombines TRBV7-3 with TRBJ2-5, with D perhaps TRBD2 (7 bases). Germline values: CDR1 SGHTA, CDR2 FQGTGA. There are 17 residues in the CDR3. The V end was cut by 5 bases, the J end by 2 bases, with 21 bases between. The CDR3 reads CASSKNGAGASQETQYF. The CDR3 region has the DNA TGTGCCAGCAGCAAAAACGGGGCGGGGGCCTCTCAAGAGACCCAGTACTTC.

CDR3 nucleotide sequence: TGCGCCAGCAGCTTGGTGCGGGGGATCGATGGAGAGACCCAGTACTTC. It is translated as CASSLVRGIDGETQYF. The rearrangement joins TRBV5-1 to TRBJ2-5; 7 positions match TRBD2. CDR1 and CDR2 from the germline V gene are SGHRS and YFSETQ. Trimming removed 0 bases from V and 4 bases from J; junction bases left unmatched: 9. The CDR3 sequence is 16 residues long.

V is TRBV7-2 and J is TRBJ1-1; D not certain. Germline V gene sequence: CDR1 SGHTA, CDR2 FQGNSA. The length of the CDR3 is 13 residues. V was clipped by 3 bases and J by 0 bases, with 5 bases between them. The CDR3, as DNA: TGTGCCAGCAGCTTTTCAGTGAACACTGAAGCTTTCTTT. Its translation is CASSFSVNTEAFF.

The rearrangement links TRBV5-1 to TRBJ2-1; 8 bases agree with TRBD2. Germline trimming cut 6 bases from V and 3 bases from J; bases unmatched to any gene: 5. This CDR3 is 14 amino acids long. The germline gives CDR1 SGHRS, CDR2 YFSETQ. CDR3 DNA: TGCGCCAGCAAAAACGGGGGGGACTACAATGAGCAGTTCTTC. It is translated as CASKNGGDYNEQFF.

The rearrangement links TRBV3-1 (or the pseudogene TRBV3-2) to TRBJ2-3; TRBD1 agrees at 8 bases. The CDR3 has 16 residues. The ends lost 2 bases at V and 4 bases at J; junction bases unmatched: 8. Germline values: CDR1 LGHDT, CDR2 YNNKEL (reference sequence). The CDR3 DNA reads TGTGCCAGCAGCCAATGGACAGGGTCCAACGCAGATACGCAGTATTTT. Amino acid sequence: CASSQWTGSNADTQYF.

The V and J genes are TRBV24-1 and TRBJ2-3; D tentatively reads TRBD1 or TRBD2 (6 bases each). Germline lookup yields CDR1 KGHDR and CDR2 SFDVKD. The V end lost 0 bases, the J end lost 2 bases, and 11 bases lay between the germline ends. The CDR3 runs to 16 residues. Written as DNA, the CDR3 is TGTGCCACCAGTGATTTGAAGAGGGGGGACACAGATACGCAGTATTTT. Translated: CATSDLKRGDTDTQYF.

V is TRBV7-8 and J is TRBJ1-2; D perhaps matches TRBD1 (6 bases). CDR1 is SGHVS and CDR2 is FQNEAQ in the germline V gene. The V end was cut by 5 bases, the J end by 8 bases, with 21 bases between. The CDR3 runs 15 residues. CDR3 in DNA: TGTGCCAGCAGCCCTCGCGCTAACAGGGAGGGAGGCTACACCTTC. It is translated as CASSPRANREGGYTF.

The CDR3 nucleotides read TGTGCCAGCAGCTTGGGAGGGGGTGATAATGAAAAACTGTTTTTT. Translating it yields CASSLGGGDNEKLFF. The J gene is TRBJ1-4, the V gene TRBV5-4; tentative D call: TRBD1 (6 bases). CDR1 and CDR2 (germline): SGHNT, YYREEE (reference sequence). CDR3 length: 15 amino acids. V lost 0 bases to trimming and J lost 4 bases, with 10 bases between them.

This chain joins TRBV7-9 and TRBJ2-3, with a weak D call TRBD2 (7 bases). The ends were cut back, 5 bases at V and 0 bases at J, with 18 bases in the middle. CDR1 and CDR2 from the germline V gene are SEHNR and FQNEAQ (reference sequence). The length of the CDR3 is 17 residues. As DNA, the CDR3 is TGTGCCAGCAGCCCAAAGCGAGGGGGAGGGAGCACAGATACGCAGTATTTT. This gives the protein CASSPKRGGGSTDTQYF.

The chain has TRBV18 and TRBJ1-4; the D is unclear. The CDR3 totals 15 residues. Germline V gene sequence: CDR1 KGHSH, CDR2 LQKENI. The V end lost 0 bases, the J end lost 7 bases, and 12 bases lay between the germline ends. The CDR3 nucleotides read TGTGCCAGCTCACCACCGGCAGTAATAGGTGAAAAACTGTTTTTT. It translates to CASSPPAVIGEKLFF.

The chain recombines TRBV3-1 (or the pseudogene TRBV3-2) with TRBJ2-3, with 12 positions matching TRBD2. After removal of 1 base from V and 6 bases from J, the junction contained 8 bases not matched to a gene. CDR1 and CDR2 (germline): LGHDT, YNNKEL (reference sequence). This CDR3 spans 17 amino acids. The CDR3, as DNA: TGTGCCAGCAGCCAAGGAGTTTCTAGCGGGGGGGCCGATACGCAGTATTTT. As protein: CASSQGVSSGGADTQYF.

The V gene is TRBV4-3, the J gene TRBJ2-4, with 9 bases identical to TRBD1. The trim removed 3 bases at V and 0 bases at J, leaving 3 bases unmatched. Germline CDR1 LGHNA, CDR2 YSLEER. This CDR3 has 16 residues. The CDR3 bases are TGCGCCAGCAGCCAGGACAGGGGACCAGCCAAAAACATTCAGTACTTC. Residues: CASSQDRGPAKNIQYF.

This clone occurred once. V and J are TRBV19 and TRBJ1-1; D gene ambiguous. Germline V gene sequence: CDR1 LNHDA, CDR2 SQIVND (reference sequence). The V end was cut by 3 bases, the J end by 4 bases, with 9 bases between. This CDR3 is 13 amino acids long. CDR3 coding DNA: TGTGCCAGTAGTATCATAGGGAGCACTGAAGCTTTCTTT. Protein sequence: CASSIIGSTEAFF.